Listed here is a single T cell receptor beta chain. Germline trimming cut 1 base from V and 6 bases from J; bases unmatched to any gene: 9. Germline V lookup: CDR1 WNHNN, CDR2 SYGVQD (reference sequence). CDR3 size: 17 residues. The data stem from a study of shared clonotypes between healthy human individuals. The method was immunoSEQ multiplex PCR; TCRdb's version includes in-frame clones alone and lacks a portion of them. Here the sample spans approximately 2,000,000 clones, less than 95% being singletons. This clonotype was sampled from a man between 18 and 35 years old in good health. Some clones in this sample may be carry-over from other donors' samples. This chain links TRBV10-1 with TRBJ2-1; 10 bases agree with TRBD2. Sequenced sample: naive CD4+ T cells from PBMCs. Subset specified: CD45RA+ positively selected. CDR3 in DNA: TGCGCCAGCAGTGAGTGGACCCAGCGGGAGGGCCGCAATGAGCAGTTCTTC. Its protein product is CASSEWTQREGRNEQFF.